Below, 20 T cell receptor beta chains from the same sample are listed, as sequenced in a study of neurological immune-mediated disorders. Time point given: longitudinal time-point 1 (baseline). TCRdb re-called the 5' RACE reads through MiXCR, storing one row per CDR3 protein. The repertoire has tens of thousands of distinct CDR3 sequences, 9% to 10% of them found once; the top ten carry 1.6%. The sequencing input was PBMCs. The receptors originated from a woman aged 40 to 50 in good health.

This clonotype came up many times. The V gene is TRBV5-1, the J gene TRBJ2-2; the D gene is possibly TRBD1 (6 bases). This CDR3 contains 15 residues. CDR1 is SGHRS, CDR2 YFSETQ, per germline. The V end was cut by 2 bases, the J end by 4 bases, with 12 bases between. Here the CDR3 DNA reads TGCGCCAGCAGCTTCCTAACAGGGAGCACCGGGGAGCTGTTTTTT. The encoded protein is CASSFLTGSTGELFF.

The J gene is TRBJ2-1, the V gene TRBV4-1; 9 bases map to TRBD2. CDR1 is MGHRA, CDR2 YSYEKL, per germline. Germline trimming cut 2 bases from V and 8 bases from J; bases unmatched to any gene: 10. The CDR3 consists of 16 residues. In nucleotides, the CDR3 is TGCGCCAGCAGCCAATACTCTAGCGGGGTGGCCTATGAGCAGTTCTTC. Translating it yields CASSQYSSGVAYEQFF.

There are many counts of this clonotype. The chain uses TRBV6-1 and TRBJ1-2; 7 bases align to TRBD1. Germline CDR1 reads MNHNS; CDR2 reads SASEGT. The CDR3 extends over 16 amino acids. With V trimmed by 0 bases and J by 7 bases, 11 bases remained unmatched. This CDR3 reads CASSEARDSFARGYTF. CDR3 DNA: TGTGCCAGCAGTGAAGCGCGGGACAGCTTCGCTCGTGGCTACACCTTC.

In its sample, this clonotype was seen many times. V and J are TRBV20-1 and TRBJ2-7, with TRBD1 matching 9 bases. After removal of 1 base from V and 3 bases from J, the junction contained 7 bases not matched to a gene. CDR1 and CDR2 from the germline V gene are DFQATT and SNEGSKA (reference sequence). The CDR3 runs to 15 residues. The CDR3 reads CSARALGDRVYEQYF. The CDR3, as DNA: TGCAGTGCTAGAGCCCTGGGGGACAGGGTCTACGAGCAGTACTTC.

This clonotype was recorded many times. J is TRBJ2-5 and V is TRBV12-3 or TRBV12-4, with 13 bases matching TRBD2. After removal of 6 bases from V and 2 bases from J, the junction contained 9 bases not matched to a gene. CDR3 length equals 17 residues. The CDR3, as DNA: TGTGCCAGCAGCTCAGGACTAGCGGGAGCGGAACAAGAGACCCAGTACTTC. Protein product: CASSSGLAGAEQETQYF.

This clonotype was counted at least ten times. The chain joins TRBV7-2 to TRBJ2-5, with TRBD1 identical over 9 bases. CDR3 length: 14 amino acids. The germline gives CDR1 SGHTA, CDR2 FQGNSA. The junction had 8 bases not matched to a gene; V was cut back by 8 bases and J by 4 bases. CDR3 region: CASGKPGQGETQYF. The CDR3 nucleotides are TGTGCCAGCGGCAAACCGGGACAGGGAGAGACCCAGTACTTC.

This clonotype appeared many times. Likely a read error: the CDR3 ends without its conserved phenylalanine or tryptophan. Because the CDR3's place on the DNA is in doubt, the DNA is left out and the CDR3 is given as listed by TCRdb. J is TRBJ2-3 and V is TRBV5-1; TRBD1, the table's D call, lacks a check against the DNA. The CDR3 contains 14 residues when both ends are counted. In germline, CDR1 is SGHRS, CDR2 YFSETQ. The CDR3 loop is CASSRARDRVRTQY.

Concerning this clonotype: A clone one base away is much larger, so this may be a read error. Here the CDR3 DNA reads TGTGCCAGCGGGGCGAAGGGAACTGAAGCTCTCTTT. It specifies CASGAKGTEALF. The chain has TRBV27 and TRBJ1-1; possible D gene TRBD1, 5 bases. Germline V CDR1 and CDR2: MNHEY, SMNVEV (reference sequence). This CDR3 comprises 12 residues.

This clonotype was observed at least ten times. The V call is TRBV4-3, the J call TRBJ1-3, with D hard to call. Germline assignment: CDR1 LGHNA and CDR2 YSLEER. The V end lost 4 bases, the J end lost 0 bases, and 13 bases lay between the germline ends. CDR3 size: 16 residues. The chain's CDR3 is CASSLLAAGSGNTIYF. The CDR3 nucleotides are TGCGCCAGCAGCCTCCTCGCGGCGGGCTCTGGAAACACCATATATTTT.

This clonotype was observed at least ten times. Written as DNA, the CDR3 is TGTGCCAGCAGCTTAGGGACTAGAGGCACTGAAGCTTTCTTT. The encoded protein is CASSLGTRGTEAFF. This chain links TRBV7-9 with TRBJ1-1, with D unclear. Germline assignment: CDR1 SEHNR and CDR2 FQNEAQ (reference sequence). V shed 1 base and J shed 4 bases, with 10 bases lying between them. This CDR3 has 14 amino acids.

The sample holds many counts of this clonotype. This rearrangement joins TRBV6-6 to TRBJ1-5, with D possibly TRBD1 on 5 matching bases. The CDR3 spans 13 residues. The V gene lost 5 bases and the J gene lost 8 bases, with 13 bases spanning the gap. Germline V CDR1 and CDR2: MNHNY, SVGAGI (reference sequence). CDR3 region: CASSLRESKPQHF. CDR3 nucleotides: TGTGCCAGCAGTCTCAGGGAAAGTAAGCCCCAGCATTTT.

This clonotype was seen many times. V is TRBV15 and J is TRBJ2-3; no firm D call. CDR3 length equals 13 residues. CDR1 LNHNV and CDR2 YYDKDF come from the germline V gene (reference sequence). Trimming cost V 5 bases and J 4 bases, with 10 bases left between them. The CDR3 reads CATSSTLPDTQYF. CDR3 bases: TGTGCCACCAGCTCGACCCTTCCAGATACGCAGTATTTT.

J is TRBJ2-3 and V is TRBV6-5; 11 nucleotides align to TRBD2. CDR1 MNHEY and CDR2 SVGAGI come from the germline V gene. Losses at the gene ends were 2 bases for V and 4 bases for J; bases not matched to a gene: 2. The CDR3 extends over 15 amino acids. CDR3 sequence reads: CASSYMTSGADTQYF. In DNA form, the CDR3 reads TGTGCCAGCAGTTACATGACTAGCGGGGCAGATACGCAGTATTTT.

This clonotype was seen many times. The chain combines TRBV6-5 with TRBJ2-3; 8 bases match TRBD1. With 1 base clipped from V and 4 bases from J, the junction kept 10 bases outside the gene matches. CDR1 is MNHEY and CDR2 is SVGAGI in the germline V gene. The CDR3 spans 17 residues. The CDR3 here is CASSYWAGGTRPDTQYF. Here the CDR3 DNA reads TGTGCCAGCAGTTACTGGGCAGGGGGCACCAGGCCAGATACGCAGTATTTT.

This chain connects TRBV20-1 to TRBJ2-5; no clear D gene. The V and J ends lost 6 bases and 0 bases respectively, with 14 bases between them. CDR1 DFQATT and CDR2 SNEGSKA come from the germline V gene (reference sequence). This CDR3 spans 14 amino acids. DNA for the CDR3: TGCAGTGCCCGCGCCTGGGCAAACCAAGAGACCCAGTACTTC. It translates to CSARAWANQETQYF.

This clonotype was seen many times. CDR3 sequence reads: CASSQLGEGKVYGYTF. As DNA, the CDR3 is TGTGCCAGCAGCCAACTTGGGGAAGGGAAGGTCTATGGCTACACCTTC. The J gene is TRBJ1-2, the V gene TRBV4-2; D uncertain. CDR3 length equals 16 residues. The V gene lost 2 bases and the J gene lost 4 bases, with 17 bases spanning the gap. Germline V gene sequence: CDR1 LGHNA, CDR2 YNFKEQ.

This clonotype was found many times. The chain has TRBV9 and TRBJ1-1, with no clear D. CDR1 and CDR2 (germline): SGDLS, YYNGEE. The CDR3 covers 11 residues. V shed 7 bases and J shed 2 bases, with 6 bases lying between them. The CDR3 spells CASGRNTEAFF. In DNA form, the CDR3 reads TGTGCCAGCGGGAGAAACACTGAAGCTTTCTTT.

The V and J genes are TRBV19 and TRBJ2-7; D gene unclear. V was cut by 5 bases and J by 0 bases, with 8 bases left in between. The CDR3 is 13 amino acids. Germline-derived CDR1 and CDR2 are LNHDA and SQIVND (reference sequence). DNA of the CDR3: TGTGCCAGTAGTCCTAGGGACTCCTACGAGCAGTACTTC. Translating gives CASSPRDSYEQYF.

There are many counts of this clonotype. The chain's CDR3 is CASSYSKVNEQFF. CDR3 in DNA: TGTGCCAGCAGTTACTCGAAGGTTAATGAGCAGTTCTTC. The chain employs TRBV6-5 and TRBJ2-1; D is ambiguous. V dropped 0 bases and J dropped 7 bases, with 7 bases sitting between them. Germline V gives CDR1 MNHEY, CDR2 SVGAGI. The CDR3 loop spans 13 amino acids.

This rearrangement joins TRBV29-1 to TRBJ2-1; D might be TRBD2 (5 bases). Between the trimmed V and J ends, which lost 4 bases and 9 bases, there was a span of 16 bases. Germline assignment: CDR1 SQVTM and CDR2 ANQGSEA. The CDR3 totals 13 residues. CDR3 in DNA: TGCAGCGTTGGAGGGAAGCTAGCTAGTGAGCAGTTCTTC. This encodes CSVGGKLASEQFF.